Listed here are 15 T cell receptor beta chains from one sample, sequenced in a study of metastatic and nonmetastatic thyroid tumors. No treatment of any kind had been given to any patient before thyroid surgery. Using MiXCR, TCRdb reanalyzed the PCR reads. In the table there are a few thousand clones, roughly 22% of which are singletons. Sequencing input: tumor tissue. Source of these receptors: a female donor with papillary thyroid cancer or a benign thyroid nodule (not recorded which). Some clones in this sample may be carry-over from other donors' samples.

This clone was detected only a few times. This chain joins TRBV4-2 and TRBJ2-2, with TRBD2 identical over 8 bases. Germline lookup yields CDR1 LGHNA and CDR2 YNFKEQ. The CDR3 loop spans 15 amino acids. V was pared by 4 bases and J by 2 bases, with 3 bases of the junction left unmatched. CDR3 residues: CASSPGTSNTGELFF. CDR3 bases: TGTGCCAGCAGCCCGGGGACTAGTAACACCGGGGAGCTGTTTTTT.

This chain uses TRBV25-1 with TRBJ1-2; no definite D call. Trimming took 2 bases from V and 7 from J, leaving 8 bases between them. The V gene's germline CDR1 is MGHDK and CDR2 SYGVNS. This CDR3 has 12 residues. This chain's CDR3 is CASSEGGGGYTF. In DNA form, the CDR3 reads TGTGCCAGCAGTGAAGGAGGCGGTGGCTACACCTTC.

This chain connects TRBV6-5 to TRBJ2-1, with D perhaps TRBD2 (6 bases). Deletions cut 0 bases from V and 9 bases from J, with 15 bases between. The CDR3 spans 15 residues. From germline, CDR1 is MNHEY and CDR2 SVGAGI. CDR3: CASSYSSGLGSEQFF. In DNA form, the CDR3 reads TGTGCCAGCAGTTACTCTTCAGGCCTCGGGAGTGAGCAGTTCTTC.

This clone is termed large (0.1 to 1%). V usage is TRBV5-1 and J usage is TRBJ1-2; D remains ambiguous. Germline V gene lookup returns CDR1 SGHRS and CDR2 YFSETQ. The CDR3 spans 12 residues. V was shortened by 0 bases and J by 3 bases, with 3 bases between the two germline ends. Here the CDR3 reads CASSLADYGYTF. The CDR3 DNA reads as TGCGCCAGCAGCTTGGCGGACTATGGCTACACCTTC.

This clone was seen more than once but under ten times. The chain couples TRBV16 to TRBJ1-5, with a weak D call TRBD1 (5 bases). The ends were cut back, 3 bases at V and 0 bases at J, with 12 bases in the middle. The germline V gene has CDR1 KGHSY and CDR2 FQNENV. The CDR3 is 16 amino acids. CDR3 sequence (DNA): TGTGCCAGCAGCCACACCCGGGGGGATAGCAATCAGCCCCAGCATTTT. Protein product: CASSHTRGDSNQPQHF. The full variable domain, rest sourced from reference TRBV16 and TRBJ1-5, is GEEVAQTPKHLVRGEGQKAKLYCAPIKGHSYVFWYQQVLKNEFKFLISFQNENVFDETGMPKERFSAKCLPNSPCSLEIQATKLEDSAVYFCASSHTRGDSNQPQHFGDGTRLSIL.

This chain connects TRBV6-1 to TRBJ2-1, with TRBD2 identical over 10 bases. Germline lookup yields CDR1 MNHNS and CDR2 SASEGT. This CDR3 region has 15 residues. V lost 4 bases, J lost 6 bases, and 6 bases stayed unmatched. CDR3 region: CASSALAGALNEQFF. In DNA form, the CDR3 reads TGTGCCAGCAGTGCCCTAGCGGGAGCCCTCAATGAGCAGTTCTTC.

The chain uses TRBV14 and TRBJ2-1; 11 positions match TRBD1. Germline CDR1 SGHDN, CDR2 FVKESK. Unmatched junction bases numbered 7, after V lost 4 bases and J lost 5 bases. This CDR3 has 16 residues. The CDR3 sequence: CASSPIPGQGDNEQFF. CDR3 DNA sequence: TGTGCCAGCAGCCCGATCCCGGGACAGGGGGACAATGAGCAGTTCTTC.

The V call is TRBV5-1, the J call TRBJ2-1; D is ambiguous. Deletions cut 2 bases from V and 0 bases from J, with 15 bases between. This CDR3 region has 17 residues. Germline V gene lookup returns CDR1 SGHRS and CDR2 YFSETQ. The CDR3 loop reads CASSFVGTPSSYNEQFF. In nucleotides, the CDR3 is TGCGCCAGCAGCTTTGTTGGAACTCCGAGCTCCTACAATGAGCAGTTCTTC.

The V call is TRBV5-4, the J call TRBJ2-7, with D possibly being TRBD2 (5 bases). V shed 1 base and J shed 1 base, with 6 bases lying between them. The CDR3 spans 13 residues. The V gene's germline CDR1 is SGHNT and CDR2 YYREEE (reference sequence). CDR3 in DNA: TGTGCCAGCAGCTTGCGGGGATCCTACGAGCAGTACTTC. Translated, it gives CASSLRGSYEQYF.

This clone ranks as medium-sized (0.01 to 0.1%). The chain joins TRBV9 to TRBJ1-6; D is ambiguous. V lost 2 bases and J 5 bases, leaving 5 bases between the germline ends. Germline values: CDR1 SGDLS, CDR2 YYNGEE. The CDR3 loop spans 13 amino acids. CDR3 region: CASSVQDNSPLHF. DNA for the CDR3: TGTGCCAGCAGCGTTCAAGATAATTCACCCCTCCACTTT.

By share of the sample, this clone is medium-sized (0.01 to 0.1%). The chain links TRBV7-8 to TRBJ1-2, with D perhaps matching TRBD1 (6 bases). The length of the CDR3 is 15 residues. The germline V gene encodes CDR1 SGHVS and CDR2 FQNEAQ. V was trimmed by 3 bases and J by 8 bases, leaving 19 bases between them. This CDR3 is CASSFGGSLIGGYTF. Here the CDR3 DNA reads TGTGCCAGCAGCTTCGGGGGCAGTCTTATAGGAGGCTACACCTTC.

This clone showed up just a few times. CDR3 in amino acids: CASSMRVLRGETQYF. CDR3 nucleotide sequence: TGTGCCAGTAGTATGCGAGTCCTCCGCGGAGAGACCCAGTACTTC. The gene calls are TRBV19 and TRBJ2-5, with D hard to call. There are 15 residues in the CDR3. CDR1 is LNHDA and CDR2 is SQIVND in the germline V gene (reference sequence). V gave up 3 bases and J gave up 4 bases, with 15 bases separating them.

This clone was seen many times. Mismatch with germline at one junction end may stem from a read error. The chain employs TRBV6-1 and TRBJ1-2, with 7 bases aligning to TRBD1. The CDR3 is 14 residues long. Germline V CDR1 and CDR2: MNHNS, SASEGT. Written as DNA, the CDR3 is TGTGCCAGCAGTGAAAACAGGGGCAGGCATGGCTACGCCTTC. Translated: CASSENRGRHGYAF.

This clone was recorded once. Germline and junction disagree at one end, which may indicate a read error. The rearrangement uses TRBV20-1 and TRBJ2-2, with 7 bases identical to TRBD2. In germline, CDR1 is DFQATT, CDR2 SNEGSKA (reference sequence). The CDR3 length is 13 residues. The DNA of the CDR3 is TGCAGTTCTAGCGGAGGGAGGACCGGGGAGCTGTTTTTT. Translated, it gives CSSSGGRTGELFF.

This clone ranks as large. The CDR3, as DNA: TGTGCCAGCAGTTTTACCGGGCCGATGGAAAAACTGTTTTTT. Translated: CASSFTGPMEKLFF. This chain uses TRBV12-3 or TRBV12-4 with TRBJ1-4; D not certain. The germline V and J ends were trimmed by 3 bases and 8 bases, with 13 bases remaining between them. This CDR3 is 14 amino acids long.